These 28 T cell receptor beta chains share one sample of origin, sequenced in a study of cytomegalovirus exposure and HLA in healthy donors. Assay used: immunoSEQ multiplex PCR; TCRdb lists only in-frame clones, some missing. The table has 100,000 to 150,000 clones, roughly 87% seen once. Material: PBMCs. The source of these receptors is a young woman in good health and CMV-seronegative.

The chain combines TRBV25-1 with TRBJ1-1; 11 bases align to TRBD1. CDR3 size: 15 residues. Germline CDR1 is MGHDK and CDR2 is SYGVNS. Trimming cost V 8 bases and J 4 bases; bases outside gene matches: 9. CDR3 region: CASGRLGTGGTEAFF. The CDR3 coding sequence is TGTGCCAGCGGGCGCCTGGGGACAGGGGGCACTGAAGCTTTCTTT.

This clone was seen only once. The chain uses TRBV5-1 and TRBJ2-2, with a possible D match to TRBD1 (6 bases). CDR1 is SGHRS and CDR2 is YFSETQ in the germline V gene. V lost 2 bases to trimming and J lost 6 bases, with 11 bases between them. The CDR3 has 14 residues. CDR3 region: CASSFARQAGELFF. Here the CDR3 DNA reads TGCGCCAGCAGCTTTGCTCGACAGGCCGGGGAGCTGTTTTTT.

This clone was seen a few times. The chain uses TRBV6-4 and TRBJ2-1; D call uncertain. Germline CDR1 is MRHNA and CDR2 is SNTAGT. The CDR3 spans 16 residues. V was cut by 0 bases and J by 3 bases, with 12 bases left in between. In DNA form, the CDR3 reads TGTGCCAGCAGTGACTCTGAGAGGCCAGTCTACAATGAGCAGTTCTTC. It translates to CASSDSERPVYNEQFF.

This chain links TRBV30 with TRBJ2-1; a weak D match, TRBD2 (6 bases). V was shortened by 8 bases and J by 6 bases, with 11 bases between the two germline ends. The V gene's germline CDR1 is GTSNPN and CDR2 SVGIG (reference sequence). The CDR3 is 11 amino acids. CDR3 amino acids: CAGGTGNEQFF. CDR3 sequence (DNA): TGTGCCGGGGGGACCGGCAATGAGCAGTTCTTC.

The rearrangement links TRBV6-1 to TRBJ2-7, with 11 bases lining up with TRBD2. The junction had 10 bases not matched to a gene; V was cut back by 7 bases and J by 5 bases. CDR1 is MNHNS, CDR2 SASEGT, per germline. The CDR3 covers 15 residues. Written as DNA, the CDR3 is TGTGCCAGCACTGACCTTAGCGGGGGGGCCGACGAGCAGTACGTC. This sequence encodes CASTDLSGGADEQYV.

The CDR3 sequence: CASSLGGGALSFKYNEQFF. DNA for the CDR3: TGTGCCAGCAGCCTGGGCGGGGGGGCTTTATCTTTCAAATACAATGAGCAGTTCTTC. The chain is built from TRBV7-6 and TRBJ2-1; the match to TRBD2 covers 9 bases. Germline V CDR1 and CDR2: SGHVS, FNYEAQ. The J segment lost 4 bases and the V segment lost 5 bases, leaving 18 bases of the junction unmatched. The length of the CDR3 is 19 residues.

V usage is TRBV6-5 and J usage is TRBJ1-2, with 11 nucleotides matching TRBD1. V was pared by 5 bases and J by 9 bases, with 8 bases of the junction left unmatched. The germline gives CDR1 MNHEY, CDR2 SVGAGI. This CDR3 comprises 14 residues. The DNA for the CDR3 is TGTGCCAGCAGTACCAGGACAGGGGGCGAGAGCTACACCTTC. This sequence encodes CASSTRTGGESYTF.

The chain carries TRBV27 and TRBJ2-5; tentatively, D is TRBD2 (7 bases). Germline CDR1 is MNHEY and CDR2 is SMNVEV (reference sequence). This CDR3 comprises 16 residues. Trimming stripped 6 bases from V and 3 bases from J, with 20 bases between. DNA of the CDR3: TGTGCCAGCAGGTGGGGTGGGGAGGGGGATAAAGAGACCCAGTACTTC. Translated, it gives CASRWGGEGDKETQYF.

The chain links TRBV4-1 to TRBJ2-3; D is possibly TRBD2 (7 bases). V shed 4 bases and J shed 5 bases, with 19 bases lying between them. The CDR3 sequence is 16 residues long. Germline values: CDR1 MGHRA, CDR2 YSYEKL. The CDR3 DNA sequence: TGCGCCAGCAGCCTAGGGGAGGGGGGGCTGGTAGATACGCAGTATTTT. Translating gives CASSLGEGGLVDTQYF.

The chain recombines TRBV7-6 with TRBJ1-1; tentatively, D is TRBD1 (6 bases). This CDR3 comprises 16 residues. Trimming shortened V by 0 bases and J by 5 bases, and 16 bases separated the two germline ends. In germline, CDR1 is SGHVS, CDR2 FNYEAQ. CDR3 nucleotides: TGTGCCAGCAGCTTAGCGCAGCCGACCCAGGGGACTGAAGCTTTCTTT. As protein: CASSLAQPTQGTEAFF.

V and J are TRBV5-6 and TRBJ1-3; D may be TRBD1 (5 bases). Trimming took 6 bases from V and 1 from J, leaving 11 bases between them. CDR1 SGHDT and CDR2 YYEEEE come from the germline V gene. The CDR3 has 14 amino acids. Written as DNA, the CDR3 is TGTGCCAGCACCTCTCAGGGATCTGGAAACACCATATATTTT. Its translation is CASTSQGSGNTIYF.

The chain carries TRBV30 and TRBJ1-4; 7 bases are shared with TRBD1. Unmatched junction bases numbered 6, after V lost 6 bases and J lost 2 bases. Germline values: CDR1 GTSNPN, CDR2 SVGIG (reference sequence). The CDR3 totals 14 residues. The CDR3 here is CACAGQATNEKLFF. In DNA form, the CDR3 reads TGTGCCTGTGCTGGACAGGCGACTAATGAAAAACTGTTTTTT.

This chain joins TRBV10-1 and TRBJ2-3; 15 bases fit TRBD2. This CDR3 contains 19 residues. The germline V gene has CDR1 WNHNN and CDR2 SYGVQD (reference sequence). The ends lost 4 bases at V and 6 bases at J; junction bases unmatched: 14. As DNA, the CDR3 is TGCGCCAGCAGTGGAGCCGGGACTAGCGGGGGGAGTATATGGGATACGCAGTATTTT. This gives the protein CASSGAGTSGGSIWDTQYF.

The chain combines TRBV6-6 with TRBJ1-1; TRBD1 matches at 7 bases. The ends lost 7 bases at V and 0 bases at J; junction bases unmatched: 11. CDR3 length: 16 amino acids. Germline loops: CDR1 MNHNY, CDR2 SVGAGI (reference sequence). This chain's CDR3 is CASMTPPGQMNTEAFF. In DNA, the CDR3 is TGTGCCAGCATGACCCCCCCGGGACAGATGAACACTGAAGCTTTCTTT.

This clone appeared once. The J gene is TRBJ1-5, the V gene TRBV7-8, with a tentative D call TRBD1 (5 bases). This CDR3 comprises 16 residues. V gave up 1 base and J gave up 2 bases, with 12 bases separating them. Germline V gives CDR1 SGHVS, CDR2 FQNEAQ. The CDR3 sequence: CASSLGWGDGNQPQHF. The CDR3 coding sequence is TGTGCCAGCAGCTTAGGTTGGGGGGACGGCAATCAGCCCCAGCATTTT. Full variable domain (outside the CDR3, taken from reference TRBV7-8 and TRBJ1-5): GAGVSQSPRYKVAKRGQDVALRCDPISGHVSLFWYQQALGQGPEFLTYFQNEAQLDKSGLPSDRFFAERPEGSVSTLKIQRTQQEDSAVYLCASSLGWGDGNQPQHFGDGTRLSIL.

J is TRBJ1-1 and V is TRBV4-3; 10 bases are a match to TRBD1. From germline, CDR1 is LGHNA and CDR2 YSLEER. This CDR3 spans 15 amino acids. V lost 2 bases and J lost 6; bases outside the gene matches: 6. CDR3 loop: CASSQTSTGGSEAFF. Here the CDR3 DNA reads TGCGCCAGCAGCCAAACCTCGACAGGGGGCTCTGAAGCTTTCTTT.

The chain recombines TRBV6-1 with TRBJ1-6; 9 bases are a match to TRBD1. This CDR3 has 15 residues. Trimming took 1 base from V and 10 from J; bases not matched to a gene: 5. The germline CDR1 and CDR2 sequences are MNHNS and SASEGT. Written as DNA, the CDR3 is TGTGCCAGCAGTGAAGTCGGGACAGGGTTCTCACCCCTCCACTTT. It translates to CASSEVGTGFSPLHF.

This rearrangement joins TRBV19 to TRBJ1-6; D perhaps matches TRBD1 (6 bases). This CDR3 spans 12 amino acids. The V and J ends lost 9 bases and 10 bases respectively, with 13 bases between them. Per the germline V gene, CDR1 is LNHDA and CDR2 is SQIVND (reference sequence). CDR3 nucleotide sequence: TGTGCCAGCCATCACAGGGACTCACCCCTCCACTTT. This encodes CASHHRDSPLHF.

This clone appeared once. This sequence joins TRBV5-1 and TRBJ2-5; TRBD1 matches 9 bases. Trimming removed 0 bases from V and 4 bases from J; junction bases left unmatched: 4. The CDR3 length is 15 residues. Germline CDR1 SGHRS, CDR2 YFSETQ. In DNA form, the CDR3 reads TGCGCCAGCAGCTTGGCGGGACAGGGTCGAGAGACCCAGTACTTC. It encodes CASSLAGQGRETQYF.

The chain couples TRBV30 to TRBJ2-3, with 12 positions matching TRBD2. With 1 base clipped from V and 2 bases from J, the junction kept 4 bases outside the gene matches. Germline CDR1 GTSNPN, CDR2 SVGIG (reference sequence). The CDR3 runs 16 residues. The CDR3 loop reads CAWSARTSGNTDTQYF. The CDR3 DNA follows: TGTGCCTGGAGTGCGAGGACTAGCGGGAACACAGATACGCAGTATTTT.

V gene TRBV6-5 combines with J gene TRBJ1-3; 7 bases map to TRBD1. V lost 4 bases to trimming and J lost 4 bases; unmatched junction nucleotides: 4. The CDR3 totals 14 residues. In germline, CDR1 is MNHEY, CDR2 SVGAGI. CDR3: CASSSGGTGNTIYF. CDR3 coding DNA: TGTGCCAGCAGTTCAGGGGGGACGGGAAACACCATATATTTT.

The chain recombines TRBV10-3 with TRBJ2-7; 9 nucleotides align to TRBD1. The CDR3 contains 13 residues. Germline CDR1 ENHRY, CDR2 SYGVKD. The V gene end was trimmed by 4 bases and the J gene end by 5 bases; junction bases not matched to a gene: 3. In DNA, the CDR3 is TGTGCCATCAGTGCGGGGACAGGGAACGAGCAGTACGTC. Translated: CAISAGTGNEQYV.

The chain joins TRBV28 to TRBJ1-2, with D perhaps TRBD1 (6 bases). The CDR3 runs to 14 residues. Germline V gives CDR1 MDHEN, CDR2 SYDVKM. Trimming shortened V by 3 bases and J by 0 bases, and 8 bases separated the two germline ends. The CDR3 loop is CASSLTGANYGYTF. In DNA form, the CDR3 reads TGTGCCAGCAGTTTGACAGGAGCTAACTATGGCTACACCTTC.

V usage is TRBV19 and J usage is TRBJ1-1, with D possibly being TRBD1 (6 bases). Germline values: CDR1 LNHDA, CDR2 SQIVND (reference sequence). This CDR3 comprises 18 residues. V lost 3 bases and J 4 bases, leaving 24 bases between the germline ends. In DNA form, the CDR3 reads TGTGCCAGTAGTATGGGGACACTTCGGACGTTAAGAGTCACTGAAGCTTTCTTT. This translates into CASSMGTLRTLRVTEAFF.

In this sample, this clone turned up once. The chain carries TRBV28 and TRBJ2-7; 7 bases line up with TRBD1. The V and J ends lost 8 bases and 2 bases, in that order; junction bases with no gene match: 3. This CDR3 spans 12 amino acids. Germline CDR1 reads MDHEN; CDR2 reads SYDVKM. CDR3 amino acids: CASGQGAYEQYV. The CDR3 nucleotides are TGTGCCAGCGGCCAGGGGGCCTACGAGCAGTACGTC.

V gene TRBV5-1 combines with J gene TRBJ1-5, with TRBD1 identical over 8 bases. The CDR3 totals 14 residues. Germline CDR1 is SGHRS and CDR2 is YFSETQ. The ends lost 4 bases at V and 9 bases at J; junction bases unmatched: 9. The CDR3 protein is CASSTGQGRGPQHF. CDR3 in DNA: TGCGCCAGCAGCACCGGACAGGGCAGAGGGCCCCAGCATTTT. Filled out from reference TRBV5-1 and TRBJ1-5, the complete variable domain reads KAGVTQTPRYLIKTRGQQVTLSCSPISGHRSVSWYQQTPGQGLQFLFEYFSETQRNKGNFPGRFSGRQFSNSRSEMNVSTLELGDSALYLCASSTGQGRGPQHFGDGTRLSIL.

The chain is built from TRBV11-3 and TRBJ2-2, with D perhaps TRBD1 (7 bases). Looked up from germline, CDR1 is SGHNT and CDR2 is YENEEA. CDR3 length: 15 amino acids. V lost 5 bases, J lost 5 bases, and 15 bases lay in between. The CDR3 DNA reads TGTGCCAGCAGCCCATGGCAGGGGGGAACCGGGGAGCTGTTTTTT. The encoded protein is CASSPWQGGTGELFF. Full variable domain (missing parts from reference TRBV11-3 and TRBJ2-2): EAGVVQSPRYKIIEKKQPVAFWCNPISGHNTLYWYLQNLGQGPELLIRYENEEAVDDSQLPKDRFSAERLKGVDSTLKIQPAELGDSAVYLCASSPWQGGTGELFFGEGSRLTVL.

The chain combines TRBV5-6 with TRBJ1-1; D is unclear. This CDR3 spans 12 amino acids. Germline V gives CDR1 SGHDT, CDR2 YYEEEE. The germline V and J ends were trimmed by 4 bases and 8 bases, with 12 bases remaining between them. The CDR3 loop is CASSLIAAEAFF. The CDR3 DNA sequence: TGTGCCAGCAGCCTCATCGCGGCAGAAGCTTTCTTT. The whole variable domain, remainder taken from reference TRBV5-6 and TRBJ1-1, is DAGVTQSPTHLIKTRGQQVTLRCSPKSGHDTVSWYQQALGQGPQFIFQYYEEEERQRGNFPDRFSGHQFPNYSSELNVNALLLGDSALYLCASSLIAAEAFFGQGTRLTVV.